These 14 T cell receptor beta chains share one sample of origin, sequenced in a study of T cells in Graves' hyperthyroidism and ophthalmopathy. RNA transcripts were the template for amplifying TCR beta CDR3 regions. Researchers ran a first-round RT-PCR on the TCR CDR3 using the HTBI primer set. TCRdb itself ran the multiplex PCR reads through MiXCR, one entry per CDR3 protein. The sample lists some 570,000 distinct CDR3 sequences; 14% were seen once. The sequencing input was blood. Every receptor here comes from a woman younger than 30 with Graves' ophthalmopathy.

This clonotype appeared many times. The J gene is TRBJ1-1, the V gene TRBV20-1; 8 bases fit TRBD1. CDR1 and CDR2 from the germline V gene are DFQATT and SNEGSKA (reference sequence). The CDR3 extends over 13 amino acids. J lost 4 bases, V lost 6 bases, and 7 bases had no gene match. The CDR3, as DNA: TGCAGTGCAAGACAGGGGAGGGGCACTGAAGCTTTCTTT. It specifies CSARQGRGTEAFF.

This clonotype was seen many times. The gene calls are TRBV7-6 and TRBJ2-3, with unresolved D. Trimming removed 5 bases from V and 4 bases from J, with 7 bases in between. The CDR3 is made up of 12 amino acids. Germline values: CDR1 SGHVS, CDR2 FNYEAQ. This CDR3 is CASSPQADTQYF. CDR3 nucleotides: TGTGCCAGCAGCCCCCAGGCAGATACGCAGTATTTT.

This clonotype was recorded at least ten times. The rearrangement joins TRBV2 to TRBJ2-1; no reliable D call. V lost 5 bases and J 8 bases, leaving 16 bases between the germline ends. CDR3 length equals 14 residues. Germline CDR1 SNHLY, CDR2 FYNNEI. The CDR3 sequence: CASSPRLRVDEQFF. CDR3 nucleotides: TGTGCCAGCAGTCCGCGCCTCCGGGTCGATGAGCAGTTCTTC.

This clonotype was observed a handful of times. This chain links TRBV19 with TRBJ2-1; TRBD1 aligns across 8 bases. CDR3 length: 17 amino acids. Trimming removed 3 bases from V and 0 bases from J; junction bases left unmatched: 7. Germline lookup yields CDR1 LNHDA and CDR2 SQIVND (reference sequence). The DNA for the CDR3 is TGTGCCAGTAGTATTGCTACAGGGGGAAGCTCCTACAATGAGCAGTTCTTC. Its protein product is CASSIATGGSSYNEQFF.

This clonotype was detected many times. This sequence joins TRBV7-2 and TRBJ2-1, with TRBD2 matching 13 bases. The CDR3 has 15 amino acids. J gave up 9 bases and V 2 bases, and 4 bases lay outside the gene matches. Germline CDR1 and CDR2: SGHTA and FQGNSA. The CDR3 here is CASSLTSGRAAEQFF. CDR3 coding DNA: TGTGCCAGCAGCTTAACTAGCGGGAGGGCCGCTGAGCAGTTCTTC.

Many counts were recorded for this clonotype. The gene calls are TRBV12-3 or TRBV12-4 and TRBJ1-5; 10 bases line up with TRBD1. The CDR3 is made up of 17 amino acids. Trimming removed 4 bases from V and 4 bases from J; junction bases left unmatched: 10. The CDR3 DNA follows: TGTGCCAGCAGTTCTAGTTGGGGACAGGGGAGGAATCAGCCCCAGCATTTT. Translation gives CASSSSWGQGRNQPQHF.

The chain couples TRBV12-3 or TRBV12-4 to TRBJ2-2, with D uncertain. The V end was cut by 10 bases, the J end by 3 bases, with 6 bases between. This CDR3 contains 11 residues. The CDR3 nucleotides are TGTGCCACATGCGACACCGGGGAGCTGTTTTTT. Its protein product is CATCDTGELFF.

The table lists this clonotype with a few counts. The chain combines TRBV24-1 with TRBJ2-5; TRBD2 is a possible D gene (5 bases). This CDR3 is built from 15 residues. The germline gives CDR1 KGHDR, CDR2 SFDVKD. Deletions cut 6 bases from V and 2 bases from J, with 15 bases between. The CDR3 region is CATSIGSAFQETQYF. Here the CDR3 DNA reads TGTGCCACCAGTATAGGTAGCGCTTTTCAAGAGACCCAGTACTTC.

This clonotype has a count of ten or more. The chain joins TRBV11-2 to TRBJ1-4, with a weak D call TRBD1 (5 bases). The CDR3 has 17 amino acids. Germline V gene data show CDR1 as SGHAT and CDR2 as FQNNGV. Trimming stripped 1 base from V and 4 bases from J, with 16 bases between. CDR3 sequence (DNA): TGTGCCAGCAGCTTAGTAAAAGGGAAGGGGATTAATGAAAAACTGTTTTTT. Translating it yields CASSLVKGKGINEKLFF.

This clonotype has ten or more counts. This CDR3 is CASSQKRRNSPLHF. CDR3 nucleotide sequence: TGCGCCAGCAGCCAAAAAAGAAGGAATTCACCCCTCCACTTT. The chain joins TRBV4-3 to TRBJ1-6; D is unclear. Germline lookup yields CDR1 LGHNA and CDR2 YSLEER. This CDR3 spans 14 amino acids. Between the trimmed V and J ends, which lost 2 bases and 7 bases, there was a span of 9 bases.

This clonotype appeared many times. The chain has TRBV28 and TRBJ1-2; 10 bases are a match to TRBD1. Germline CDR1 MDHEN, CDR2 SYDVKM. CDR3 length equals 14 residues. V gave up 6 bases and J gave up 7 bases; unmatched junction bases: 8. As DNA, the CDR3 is TGTGCCAGCAGAGGCTTCGACAGGGGGCCTGGCTACACCTTC. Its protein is CASRGFDRGPGYTF.

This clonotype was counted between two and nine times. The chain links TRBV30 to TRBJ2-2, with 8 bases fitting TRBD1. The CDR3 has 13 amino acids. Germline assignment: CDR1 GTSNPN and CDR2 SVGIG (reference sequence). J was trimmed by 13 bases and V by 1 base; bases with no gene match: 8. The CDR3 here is CAWSGGQGERLFF. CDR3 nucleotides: TGTGCCTGGAGTGGCGGACAGGGTGAGCGGCTGTTTTTT.

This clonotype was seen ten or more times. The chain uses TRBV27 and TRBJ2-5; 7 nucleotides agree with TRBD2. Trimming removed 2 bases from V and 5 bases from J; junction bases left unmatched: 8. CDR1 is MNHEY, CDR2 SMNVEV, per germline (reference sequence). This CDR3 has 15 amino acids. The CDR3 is CASSLGATAGETQYF. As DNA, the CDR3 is TGTGCCAGCAGTTTAGGGGCCACAGCGGGGGAGACCCAGTACTTC.

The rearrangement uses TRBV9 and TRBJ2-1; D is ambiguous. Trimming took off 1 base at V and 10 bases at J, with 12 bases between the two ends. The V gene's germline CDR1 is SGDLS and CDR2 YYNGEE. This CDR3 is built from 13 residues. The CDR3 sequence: CASSVSGWEEQFF. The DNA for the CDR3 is TGTGCCAGCAGCGTAAGTGGCTGGGAAGAGCAGTTCTTC.